Following are 28 T cell receptor beta chains from one sample sequenced in a study of shared clonotypes between healthy human individuals. Profiled with immunoSEQ multiplex PCR; TCRdb holds only in-frame clones, not every one. The sample lists roughly 2.2 million clones, less than 95% occurring once. What was sequenced was naive CD4+ T cells from PBMCs. Subset given: CD45RA+ positively selected. These receptors came from a man aged 18 to 29 in good health. Some clones in this sample may be carry-over from other donors' samples.

The gene calls are TRBV7-2 and TRBJ2-1; perhaps TRBD1 as D (5 bases). This CDR3 is built from 12 residues. CDR1 and CDR2 from the germline V gene are SGHTA and FQGNSA. Trimming shortened V by 4 bases and J by 8 bases, and 9 bases separated the two germline ends. CDR3 in amino acids: CASSSLRDEQFF. The CDR3 DNA sequence: TGTGCCAGCAGCTCCCTCAGGGATGAGCAGTTCTTC.

The CDR3 nucleotides are TGTGCCAGCAGCGTAGATCCGGACCATGGCTACACCTTC. This codes for CASSVDPDHGYTF. The chain has TRBV9 and TRBJ1-2, with unresolved D. The V gene lost 0 bases and the J gene lost 6 bases, with 9 bases spanning the gap. There are 13 residues in the CDR3. The germline V gene has CDR1 SGDLS and CDR2 YYNGEE.

The CDR3 here is CASTDGTYRSTDTQYF. The CDR3 DNA is TGTGCCAGCACCGACGGGACTTATAGGAGCACAGATACGCAGTATTTT. The J gene is TRBJ2-3, the V gene TRBV2; possibly TRBD2 for D (6 bases). With 7 bases removed from V and 0 bases from J, the gap between germline ends came to 17 bases. CDR3 size: 16 residues. Germline V CDR1 and CDR2: SNHLY, FYNNEI.

This clone has just one count. The chain is built from TRBV29-1 and TRBJ1-5; tentative D call: TRBD1 (6 bases). This CDR3 region has 13 residues. Trimming cost V 6 bases and J 0 bases, with 9 bases left between them. Per the germline V gene, CDR1 is SQVTM and CDR2 is ANQGSEA. The CDR3 nucleotides read TGCAGCGTCGGGGACACTAGCAATCAGCCCCAGCATTTT. It is translated as CSVGDTSNQPQHF.

This chain joins TRBV28 and TRBJ2-5; the match to TRBD1 covers 10 bases. The length of the CDR3 is 15 residues. Germline lookup yields CDR1 MDHEN and CDR2 SYDVKM. The trim removed 6 bases at V and 5 bases at J, leaving 9 bases unmatched. CDR3 region: CASRLRDRGGETQYF. In nucleotides, the CDR3 is TGTGCCAGCAGACTCCGGGACAGGGGTGGGGAGACCCAGTACTTC.

This chain joins TRBV11-2 and TRBJ2-3; D is perhaps TRBD2 (6 bases). Trimming shortened V by 7 bases and J by 1 base, and 18 bases separated the two germline ends. CDR3 length equals 16 residues. Germline V lookup: CDR1 SGHAT, CDR2 FQNNGV. CDR3 sequence: CASTLTRGGGTDTQYF. DNA of the CDR3: TGTGCCAGCACGCTCACCCGGGGCGGGGGCACAGATACGCAGTATTTT.

This rearrangement joins TRBV2 to TRBJ2-7; unclear D gene. V gave up 7 bases and J gave up 7 bases, with 14 bases separating them. The CDR3 extends over 12 amino acids. Germline values: CDR1 SNHLY, CDR2 FYNNEI. This chain's CDR3 is CASTPRVWEQYF. The CDR3 bases are TGTGCCAGCACCCCCCGAGTTTGGGAGCAGTACTTC.

The chain carries TRBV5-1 and TRBJ2-5; D is unclear. The DNA end favors TRBJ2-7, so the J call may be wrong. The CDR3 runs to 13 residues. The germline gives CDR1 SGHRS, CDR2 YFSETQ. Here the CDR3 reads CASSGIYGYEQYF. CDR3 nucleotides: TGCGCCAGCAGCGGTATCTACGGGTACGAGCAGTACTTC.

V gene TRBV27 combines with J gene TRBJ2-4, with D tentatively TRBD2 (6 bases). This CDR3 contains 11 residues. V dropped 9 bases and J dropped 12 bases, with 15 bases sitting between them. Germline loops: CDR1 MNHEY, CDR2 SMNVEV (reference sequence). The CDR3 loop is CASKWGVDQYF. The CDR3 DNA reads TGTGCCAGTAAATGGGGGGTTGATCAGTACTTC.

The J gene is TRBJ2-3, the V gene TRBV27; 11 bases are shared with TRBD1. The germline gives CDR1 MNHEY, CDR2 SMNVEV (reference sequence). J gave up 5 bases and V 5 bases, and 6 bases lay outside the gene matches. The CDR3 runs to 15 residues. In DNA form, the CDR3 reads TGTGCCAGCAGTCGGGACAGGGGGGTAGGAGATACGCAGTATTTT. Its protein is CASSRDRGVGDTQYF.

This rearrangement joins TRBV25-1 to TRBJ1-3; D gene ambiguous. V shed 6 bases and J shed 0 bases, with 9 bases lying between them. The germline V gene has CDR1 MGHDK and CDR2 SYGVNS. This CDR3 is built from 14 residues. The CDR3 DNA is TGTGCCAGCAGCCCGACGGACTCTGGAAACACCATATATTTT. Protein: CASSPTDSGNTIYF. The complete variable domain, with remaining parts taken from reference TRBV25-1 and TRBJ1-3, reads EADIYQTPRYLVIGTGKKITLECSQTMGHDKMYWYQQDPGMELHLIHYSYGVNSTEKGDLSSESTVSRIRTEHFPLTLESARPSHTSQYLCASSPTDSGNTIYFGEGSWLTVV.

In its sample, this clone was seen once. The V gene is TRBV21-1, the J gene TRBJ1-1; the DNA was not compared with TRBD1, the D call given in the table. TRBV21-1 is labeled a pseudogene. The CDR3 runs to 17 residues. CDR3 region: CASSKRQGLSMNTEAFF. CDR3 nucleotide sequence: TGTGCCAGCAGCAAAAGACAGGGGTTATCTATGAACACTGAAGCTTTCTTT.

The chain uses TRBV27 and TRBJ2-5, with TRBD1 identical over 7 bases. The end of the DNA aligns better with TRBJ2-7, so the J call may be wrong. The CDR3 has 14 residues. Germline V gene lookup returns CDR1 MNHEY and CDR2 SMNVEV (reference sequence). The CDR3 is CASSSRQGSYEQYF. CDR3 nucleotides: TGTGCCAGCAGTTCGCGACAGGGATCTTACGAGCAGTACTTC.

This CDR3 reads CASSEGPSDSTDTQYF. The CDR3 DNA follows: TGCGCCAGCAGTGAAGGACCCTCGGACTCCACAGATACGCAGTATTTT. V usage is TRBV10-1 and J usage is TRBJ2-3; TRBD2 might be the D (5 bases). Germline V gene sequence: CDR1 WNHNN, CDR2 SYGVQD (reference sequence). V gave up 3 bases and J gave up 2 bases, with 15 bases separating them. The CDR3 is made up of 16 amino acids.

The genes are TRBV29-1 and TRBJ2-3; 10 positions match TRBD2. CDR3 size: 16 residues. Germline V gene sequence: CDR1 SQVTM, CDR2 ANQGSEA. V was pared by 6 bases and J by 6 bases, with 15 bases of the junction left unmatched. The CDR3 sequence: CSVPGASGRAGDTQYF. The CDR3 DNA reads TGCAGCGTGCCGGGGGCGAGCGGGAGGGCCGGCGATACGCAGTATTTT.

The chain uses TRBV9 and TRBJ2-3; TRBD1 aligns across 8 bases. Germline V gene lookup returns CDR1 SGDLS and CDR2 YYNGEE. CDR3 size: 13 residues. The V segment lost 9 bases and the J segment 1 base; nucleotides outside the gene matches: 4. This CDR3 is CATNRGGTDTQYF. The CDR3 bases are TGTGCCACCAACAGGGGGGGCACAGATACGCAGTATTTT.

The chain carries TRBV13 and TRBJ2-5; D unclear. This CDR3 has 11 residues. Trimming pared 3 bases from V and 3 bases from J, leaving 2 bases between. In germline, CDR1 is PRHDT, CDR2 FYEKMQ (reference sequence). This chain's CDR3 is CASSLKETQYF. CDR3 DNA: TGTGCCAGCAGCTTGAAAGAGACCCAGTACTTC. Full variable domain (rest looked up from reference TRBV13 and TRBJ2-5): AAGVIQSPRHLIKEKRETATLKCYPIPRHDTVYWYQQGPGQDPQFLISFYEKMQSDKGSIPDRFSAQQFSDYHSELNMSSLELGDSALYFCASSLKETQYFGPGTRLLVL.

This clone was seen more than once but under ten times. The sample carries other DNA sequences with the same CDR3. The rearrangement uses TRBV28 and TRBJ1-2, with 9 positions matching TRBD1. V shed 6 bases and J 1 base; nucleotides not matched to a gene: 3. Looked up from germline, CDR1 is MDHEN and CDR2 is SYDVKM. The CDR3 loop spans 14 amino acids. CDR3 protein: CASSLGQGNYGYTF. The CDR3 DNA follows: TGTGCCAGCAGCCTGGGACAGGGTAACTATGGCTACACCTTC.

The genes are TRBV11-3 and TRBJ2-1; D remains unclear. V shed 3 bases and J shed 8 bases, with 11 bases lying between them. The CDR3 runs 13 residues. Germline assignment: CDR1 SGHNT and CDR2 YENEEA. The CDR3 DNA is TGTGCCAGCAGCTTCTTGTCTTTGCATGAGCAGTTCTTC. Its protein product is CASSFLSLHEQFF. Based on the CDR3 plus reference TRBV11-3 and TRBJ2-1, the full variable domain is EAGVVQSPRYKIIEKKQPVAFWCNPISGHNTLYWYLQNLGQGPELLIRYENEEAVDDSQLPKDRFSAERLKGVDSTLKIQPAELGDSAVYLCASSFLSLHEQFFGPGTRLTVL.

The chain is built from TRBV18 and TRBJ2-5, with D tentatively TRBD1 or TRBD2 (5 bases each). CDR3 size: 12 residues. V was clipped by 8 bases and J by 5 bases, with 12 bases between them. Germline V lookup: CDR1 KGHSH, CDR2 LQKENI. CDR3: CASTPGTETQYF. The DNA for the CDR3 is TGTGCCAGCACTCCAGGGACGGAGACCCAGTACTTC. Together with reference TRBV18 and TRBJ2-5, the CDR3 gives the full variable domain: NAGVMQNPRHLVRRRGQEARLRCSPMKGHSHVYWYRQLPEEGLKFMVYLQKENIIDESGMPKERFSAEFPKEGPSILRIQQVVRGDSAAYFCASTPGTETQYFGPGTRLLVL.

This chain connects TRBV7-9 to TRBJ1-6, with D possibly being TRBD1 (6 bases). The V and J ends lost 1 base and 8 bases respectively, with 15 bases between them. CDR1 and CDR2 from the germline V gene are SEHNR and FQNEAQ (reference sequence). The CDR3 consists of 16 residues. CDR3 sequence: CASSLGGGRRDSPLHF. The CDR3 nucleotides are TGTGCCAGCAGCTTAGGAGGGGGGAGAAGGGATTCACCCCTCCACTTT. Full variable domain (missing parts from reference TRBV7-9 and TRBJ1-6): DTGVSQNPRHKITKRGQNVTFRCDPISEHNRLYWYRQTLGQGPEFLTYFQNEAQLEKSRLLSDRFSAERPKGSFSTLEIQRTEQGDSAMYLCASSLGGGRRDSPLHFGNGTRLTVT.

The J gene is TRBJ2-7, the V gene TRBV4-2, with D possibly being TRBD2 (5 bases). Trimming pared 0 bases from V and 9 bases from J, leaving 9 bases between. The CDR3 extends over 12 amino acids. CDR1 is LGHNA and CDR2 is YNFKEQ in the germline V gene. In DNA, the CDR3 is TGTGCCAGCAGCCAAGATCAAGGAGGGCAGTACTTC. It codes for CASSQDQGGQYF.

This chain joins TRBV21-1 and TRBJ2-2; the table's D call TRBD2 went unverified against the DNA. TRBV21-1 is a listed pseudogene. The CDR3 runs to 15 residues. DNA of the CDR3: TGTGCCAGCAGCAAATTGGAGGCCAGTCTCGAGGAGCTGTTTTTT. Translating it yields CASSKLEASLEELFF.

J is TRBJ1-5 and V is TRBV30, with D hard to call. Germline loops: CDR1 GTSNPN, CDR2 SVGIG (reference sequence). Trimming cost V 1 base and J 2 bases, with 12 bases left between them. The CDR3 runs 15 residues. Written as DNA, the CDR3 is TGTGCCTGGAGTGCATCAGGCAATGGCAATCAGCCCCAGCATTTT. Protein product: CAWSASGNGNQPQHF.

The rearrangement uses TRBV5-1 and TRBJ2-1; D is tentatively TRBD1 or TRBD2 (5 bases each). With 0 bases removed from V and 9 bases from J, the gap between germline ends came to 13 bases. CDR3 length: 14 amino acids. Germline values: CDR1 SGHRS, CDR2 YFSETQ. CDR3 sequence reads: CASSLAWDRGEQFF. In DNA, the CDR3 is TGCGCCAGCAGCTTGGCCTGGGACCGGGGTGAGCAGTTCTTC.

Comment on this clone: Germline and junction disagree at one end, which may indicate a read error. The J gene is TRBJ1-1, the V gene TRBV30, with 8 bases aligning to TRBD1. CDR3 size: 11 residues. CDR1 GTSNPN and CDR2 SVGIG come from the germline V gene (reference sequence). The CDR3 DNA is TGTGCCTGGAGTCCCGCGGGACAGGCCTACTTT. Protein: CAWSPAGQAYF.

This clone is a singleton in its sample. This rearrangement joins TRBV28 to TRBJ2-1, with D maybe TRBD2 (5 bases). CDR1 and CDR2 from the germline V gene are MDHEN and SYDVKM. The CDR3 covers 15 residues. V was shortened by 2 bases and J by 3 bases, with 11 bases between the two germline ends. The DNA for the CDR3 is TGTGCCAGCAGTTTAAGCGGATTAAACTACAATGAGCAGTTCTTC. It is translated as CASSLSGLNYNEQFF.

The chain uses TRBV27 and TRBJ1-2; no reliable D call. This CDR3 region has 13 residues. Germline V gives CDR1 MNHEY, CDR2 SMNVEV (reference sequence). Trimming shortened V by 2 bases and J by 6 bases, and 10 bases separated the two germline ends. CDR3 residues: CASSLGPSDGYTF. The CDR3 coding sequence is TGTGCCAGCAGTTTAGGGCCCTCGGATGGCTACACCTTC.